Reported below is one T cell receptor (beta chain). This specimen comes from a study of blood T cell repertoires in COVID-19. Study overall: The study drew acute and convalescent COVID-19 samples from the United States, Italy and Spain. T cells, B-cell-depleted T cells, or PBMCs provided the cDNA or gDNA that served as material.

Authors' methods: Amplified reference gene primers provided the basis for estimating nucleated cell counts. Sequencing was performed with immunoSEQ multiplex PCR; in TCRdb, only in-frame clones are kept and a portion is missing. From that table come the V and J calls and clone size; the DNA was used to work out D and trimming. Of approximately 52,000 clones listed, approximately 86% are singletons. The sample comprised peripheral blood. The clonotype originates from a man aged 55 to 70 with acute or convalescent COVID-19.

Here the CDR3 reads CASSKTGNSLLGYTF. The CDR3 region has the DNA TGTGCCAGCAGTAAGACAGGGAATTCTTTACTGGGCTACACCTTC. The chain employs TRBV6-5 and TRBJ1-2, with 7 bases fitting TRBD1. Germline values: CDR1 MNHEY, CDR2 SVGAGI. V lost 5 bases and J lost 8; bases outside the gene matches: 14. This CDR3 is built from 15 residues.